The source of this T cell receptor beta chain is a study of T cells in Graves' hyperthyroidism and ophthalmopathy. This clonotype was counted only a few times. RNA transcripts yielded amplified TCR beta CDR3 regions. When the TCR CDR3 underwent first-round RT-PCR, the HTBI primer set was used. TCRdb analysed the multiplex PCR reads with MiXCR anew, one entry per CDR3 protein. The sample holds more than 500,000 distinct CDR3 sequences, 16% seen once. The J segment lost 7 bases and the V segment lost 3 bases, leaving 7 bases of the junction unmatched. There are 14 residues in the CDR3. Germline values: CDR1 MNHEY, CDR2 SMNVEV (reference sequence).

The TCR comes from a young woman with Graves' hyperthyroidism. The chain links TRBV27 to TRBJ2-7; 9 bases are a match to TRBD1. Sequenced: blood. The CDR3 loop reads CASSFLQGAGEQYF. Written as DNA, the CDR3 is TGTGCCAGCAGTTTCCTACAGGGGGCGGGAGAGCAGTACTTC.